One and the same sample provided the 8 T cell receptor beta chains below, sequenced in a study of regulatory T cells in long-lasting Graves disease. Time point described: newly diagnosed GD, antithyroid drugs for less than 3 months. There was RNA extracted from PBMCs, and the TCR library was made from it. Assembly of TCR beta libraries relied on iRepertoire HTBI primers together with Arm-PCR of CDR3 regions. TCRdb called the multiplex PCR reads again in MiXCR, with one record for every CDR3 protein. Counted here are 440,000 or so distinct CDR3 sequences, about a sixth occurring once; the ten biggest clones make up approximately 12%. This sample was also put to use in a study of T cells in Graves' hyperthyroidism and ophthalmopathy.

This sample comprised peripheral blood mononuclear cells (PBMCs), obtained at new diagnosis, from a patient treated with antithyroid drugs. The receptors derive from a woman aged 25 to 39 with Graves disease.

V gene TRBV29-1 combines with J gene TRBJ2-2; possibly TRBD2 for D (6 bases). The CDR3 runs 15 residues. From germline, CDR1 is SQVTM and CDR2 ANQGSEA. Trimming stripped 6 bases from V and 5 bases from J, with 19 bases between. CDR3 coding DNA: TGCAGCGTCGGACTACCGGGAGTCCATACCGGGGAGCTGTTTTTT. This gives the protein CSVGLPGVHTGELFF.

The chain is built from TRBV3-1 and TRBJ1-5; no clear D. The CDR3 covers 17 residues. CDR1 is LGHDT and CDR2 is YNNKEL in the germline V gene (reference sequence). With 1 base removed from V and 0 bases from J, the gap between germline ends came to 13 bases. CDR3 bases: TGTGCCAGCAGCCAAGGAGTCTTTTTAGATAGCAATCAGCCCCAGCATTTT. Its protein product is CASSQGVFLDSNQPQHF.

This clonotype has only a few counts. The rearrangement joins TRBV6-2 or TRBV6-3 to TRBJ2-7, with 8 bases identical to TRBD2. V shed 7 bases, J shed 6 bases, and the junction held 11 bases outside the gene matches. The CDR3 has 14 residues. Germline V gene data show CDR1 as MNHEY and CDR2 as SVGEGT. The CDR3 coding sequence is TGTGCCAGCAAAATTGGGGGACTAGTCCCCGAGCAGTACTTC. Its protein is CASKIGGLVPEQYF.

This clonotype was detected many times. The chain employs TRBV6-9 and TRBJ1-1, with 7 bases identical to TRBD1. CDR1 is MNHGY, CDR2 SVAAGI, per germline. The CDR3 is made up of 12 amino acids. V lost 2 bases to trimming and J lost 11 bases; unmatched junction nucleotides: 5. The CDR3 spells CASSYRGRGAFF. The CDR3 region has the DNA TGTGCCAGCAGTTATAGGGGGCGCGGGGCTTTCTTT.

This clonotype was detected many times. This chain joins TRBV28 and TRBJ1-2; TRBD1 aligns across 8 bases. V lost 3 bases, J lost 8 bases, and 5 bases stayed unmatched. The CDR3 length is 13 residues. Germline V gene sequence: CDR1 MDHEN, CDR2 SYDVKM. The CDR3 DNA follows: TGTGCCAGCAGTTTCCAGGGGGCGGCGGGCTACACCTTC. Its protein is CASSFQGAAGYTF.

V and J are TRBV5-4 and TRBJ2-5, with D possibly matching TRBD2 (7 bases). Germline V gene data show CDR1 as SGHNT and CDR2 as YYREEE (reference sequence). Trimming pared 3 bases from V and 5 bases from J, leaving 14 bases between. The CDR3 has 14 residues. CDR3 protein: CASSWGGGLETQYF. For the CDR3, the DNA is TGTGCCAGCAGCTGGGGAGGGGGGTTGGAGACCCAGTACTTC.

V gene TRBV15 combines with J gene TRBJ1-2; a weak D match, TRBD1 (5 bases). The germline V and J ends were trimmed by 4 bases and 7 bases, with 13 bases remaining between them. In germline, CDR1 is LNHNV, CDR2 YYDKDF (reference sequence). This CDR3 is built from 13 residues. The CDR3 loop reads CATSTDPGPGYTF. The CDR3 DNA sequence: TGTGCCACCAGCACCGACCCAGGGCCTGGCTACACCTTC. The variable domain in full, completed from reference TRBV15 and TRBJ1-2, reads DAMVIQNPRYQVTQFGKPVTLSCSQTLNHNVMYWYQQKSSQAPKLLFHYYDKDFNNEADTPDNFQSRRPNTSFCFLDIRSPGLGDTAMYLCATSTDPGPGYTFGSGTRLTVV.

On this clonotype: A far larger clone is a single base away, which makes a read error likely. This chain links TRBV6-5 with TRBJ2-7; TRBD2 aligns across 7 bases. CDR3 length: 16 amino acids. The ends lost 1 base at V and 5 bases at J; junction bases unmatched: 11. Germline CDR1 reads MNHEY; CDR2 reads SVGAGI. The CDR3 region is CASSYWAGGSVNEQYF. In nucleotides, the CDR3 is TGTGCCAGCAGTTACTGGGCTGGCGGGAGTGTAAACGAGCAGTACTTC.